This is a list of T cell receptor beta chains from one sample in a study of T cells in localized non-small cell lung cancer. This table comes from immunoSEQ multiplex PCR, and its TCRdb copy is limited to in-frame clones, with some not included. The data contain around 30,000 clones, 85% to 95% of them singletons. This material consisted of peripheral blood, taken before any cancer treatment. The receptors were gathered from a female donor older than 55 with stage I lung adenocarcinoma. Each CDR3 is given without its conserved first and last residue. D genes are given only for firm matches.

>TRBJ2-7|NA|TRBV5-1
ASSLGAGRYEQY
>TRBJ2-7|TRBD1|TRBV10-3
AISRTGVGDEQY
>TRBJ1-4|NA|TRBV2
ASVWSATNEKLF
>TRBJ1-2|NA|TRBV7-2
ASSLDSGFGYT
>TRBJ1-2|NA|TRBV11-2
ASSLYSLNVDGGYT
>TRBJ1-4|NA|TRBV7-9
ASSFRVNEKLF
>TRBJ2-7|NA|TRBV6-5
ASSYNGYEQY
>TRBJ1-3|NA|TRBV14
ASSVSGGNTIY
>TRBJ2-2|NA|TRBV5-1
ASSLDWVTGELF
>TRBJ2-1|TRBD1|TRBV2
ASSDQGAYNEQF
>TRBJ1-3|NA|TRBV6-1
ASSESISSGNTIY
>TRBJ1-5|NA|TRBV5-4
ASSPGGGTQPQH
>TRBJ1-1|TRBD1|TRBV7-9
ASSRTGLGAF
>TRBJ1-2|NA|TRBV18
ASSPSRELGYT
>TRBJ2-5|NA|TRBV2
ASSDRLETQY
>TRBJ2-6|NA|TRBV7-3
ASSLDFSGANVLT